The next 21 T cell receptor beta chains were all read from a single sample in a study of CD8+CD57+ T cells in acquired aplastic anemia (dated by TCRdb to 2017 to 2018). Instrument used: Illumina HiSeq 2000. Genomic DNA served as template for TCR beta VDJ combination and CDR3 sequence profiling. TCRdb's own reprocessing of the public reads used fastp at Q25 and MiXCR and kept productive beta chains. Each CDR3 protein gets just one entry, which takes the most common genes and DNA from the rows behind it. Counted in this sample were approximately 260,000 distinct CDR3 sequences; around 82% of them appeared once. The top ten clones comprise about 41% of the sample. Expansion of CD8+CD57+ cells had been shown by flow cytometry in the patients chosen for sequencing. The sequencing sample was made of sorted CD4+, CD8+, or CD8+CD57+ T cells (not recorded which) from PBMCs. The receptors were gathered from a human donor with aplastic anemia.

V and J are TRBV19 and TRBJ2-2, with D possibly matching TRBD1 (6 bases). Trimming took off 4 bases at V and 6 bases at J, with 15 bases between the two ends. The CDR3 spans 15 residues. The V gene's germline CDR1 is LNHDA and CDR2 SQIVND (reference sequence). DNA of the CDR3: TGTGCCAGTAGTACTTTCACAGGGTTCCCCGGGGAGCTGTTTTTT. Residues: CASSTFTGFPGELFF.

The table lists this clonotype with a few counts. It may be a read error: a sequence one base away is much more abundant. The chain recombines TRBV7-8 with TRBJ2-3, with 8 bases matching TRBD2. Germline CDR1 SGHVS, CDR2 FQNEAQ. The CDR3 has 14 amino acids. The CDR3 DNA reads as TGTGCCGGCAGCGGGGCGGGAGGTCCCGATACGCAGTATTTT. The encoded protein is CAGSGAGGPDTQYF.

A word on this clonotype: No conserved phenylalanine or tryptophan is present at the end of the CDR3, so a read error is the likely explanation. The DNA is omitted, as the CDR3 cannot be located on it reliably, and the CDR3 follows TCRdb's listing. V and J are TRBV2 and TRBJ2-2; TRBD1 reflects the table's D call only, with no check against the DNA. The germline V gene encodes CDR1 SNHLY and CDR2 FYNNEI. The CDR3 comprises 16 residues, both ends counted. The CDR3 sequence: CASSNAYSNQPQQFCD.

The DNA for the CDR3 is TGTGCCAGCAGCCAAGGTCGAGGAGGGTACCAGGAGCCGCAGTACTTC. It yields the protein CASSQGRGGYQEPQYF. The chain has TRBV7-9 and TRBJ2-5; TRBD2 might be the D (6 bases). Germline V lookup: CDR1 SEHNR, CDR2 FQNEAQ (reference sequence). V was pared by 5 bases and J by 11 bases, with 27 bases between. CDR3 length equals 16 residues. The full variable domain, completed using reference TRBV7-9 and TRBJ2-5, is DTGVSQNPRHKITKRGQNVTFRCDPISEHNRLYWYRQTLGQGPEFLTYFQNEAQLEKSRLLSDRFSAERPKGSFSTLEIQRTEQGDSAMYLCASSQGRGGYQEPQYFGPGTRLLVL.

On this clonotype itself: The conserved final phenylalanine or tryptophan is absent from the CDR3, which likely points to a read error. The CDR3 sequence: CASSDGGSHEQFD. DNA of the CDR3: TGTGCCAGCAGTGATGGGGGGAGCCATGAGCAGTTCGAC. V usage is TRBV7-3 and J usage is TRBJ2-1, with D possibly being TRBD2 (6 bases). The CDR3 has 13 residues. Trimming stripped 6 bases from V and 8 bases from J, with 14 bases between. Germline CDR1 and CDR2: SGHTA and FQGTGA.

This clonotype was found once. The junction shows a germline mismatch at one end, possibly a read error. The genes are TRBV9 and TRBJ2-5, with D possibly matching TRBD2 (5 bases). The germline V gene has CDR1 SGDLS and CDR2 YYNGEE. This CDR3 contains 14 residues. The DNA for the CDR3 is TGTGCCACCAGCGGAGGCGGCCAGCGAGAGACCCAGTACTTC. This translates into CATSGGGQRETQYF.

The chain links TRBV7-9 to TRBJ2-1; D may be TRBD2 (6 bases). Germline V CDR1 and CDR2: SEHNR, FQNEAQ (reference sequence). The CDR3 sequence is 18 residues long. V was pared by 1 base and J by 7 bases, with 23 bases between. In DNA, the CDR3 is TGTGCCAGCAGCTTAGAGACTAGGACAAAAGATACACAGAATGAGCAGTTCTTC. It is translated as CASSLETRTKDTQNEQFF.

The chain couples TRBV9 to TRBJ2-3; D unresolved. V was cut by 0 bases and J by 14 bases, with 19 bases left in between. Germline-derived CDR1 and CDR2 are SGDLS and YYNGEE. This CDR3 region has 14 residues. DNA of the CDR3: TGTGCCAGCAGCGTAGGGGCAGATACGCAGTATTTGTATTTT. It encodes CASSVGADTQYLYF. Based on the CDR3 plus reference TRBV9 and TRBJ2-3, the full variable domain is DSGVTQTPKHLITATGQRVTLRCSPRSGDLSVYWYQQSLDQGLQFLIQYYNGEERAKGNILERFSAQQFPDLHSELNLSSLELGDSALYFCASSVGADTQYLYFGPGTRLTVL.

The CDR3 nucleotides are TGTGCCAGCAGCTTAGCGGTAGGTAGCAATCAGCCCCAGCATTTT. Translated: CASSLAVGSNQPQHF. This chain connects TRBV7-9 to TRBJ1-5; no clear D. Germline assignment: CDR1 SEHNR and CDR2 FQNEAQ (reference sequence). The V gene lost 0 bases and the J gene lost 0 bases, with 6 bases spanning the gap. The CDR3 runs 15 residues.

The V call is TRBV6-4, the J call TRBJ2-2; TRBD1 agrees at 9 bases. CDR3 length: 14 residues. Unmatched junction bases numbered 2, after V lost 6 bases and J lost 3 bases. The germline V gene encodes CDR1 MRHNA and CDR2 SNTAGT. The CDR3, as DNA: TGTGCCAGCAGACGGACAGGGGACACCGGGGAGCTGTTTTTT. Translating gives CASRRTGDTGELFF.

The genes are TRBV7-9 and TRBJ2-7; the match to TRBD2 covers 9 bases. This CDR3 is 18 amino acids long. The germline V gene has CDR1 SEHNR and CDR2 FQNEAQ (reference sequence). The CDR3 loop reads CASGFQRSGGSDEYEQYV. CDR3 nucleotides: TGTGCCAGCGGCTTTCAACGAAGCGGGGGGAGCGATGAGTACGAGCAGTACGTC.

The V call is TRBV5-5, the J call TRBJ2-4, with D perhaps matching TRBD1 (5 bases). Germline CDR1 reads SGHKS; CDR2 reads YYEKEE (reference sequence). The CDR3 loop spans 12 amino acids. Between the trimmed V and J ends, which lost 2 bases and 8 bases, there was a span of 8 bases. In nucleotides, the CDR3 is TGTGCCAGCAGCTTCCTACAGGACATTCAGTACTTC. Its translation: CASSFLQDIQYF.

This clonotype appeared once. The junction departs from the called germline gene at one end, perhaps through a read error. The gene calls are TRBV7-9 and TRBJ2-1, with D possibly being TRBD1 or TRBD2 (5 bases each). There are 14 residues in the CDR3. CDR1 is SEHNR, CDR2 FQNEAQ, per germline (reference sequence). The CDR3 nucleotides read TGTGCCAGCAGCTCCCAAGGGACCTACGAGCAGTACGTCTTC. It codes for CASSSQGTYEQYVF.

A word on this clonotype: The conserved final phenylalanine or tryptophan is absent from the CDR3, which likely points to a read error. Because the CDR3's place on the DNA is in doubt, the DNA is left out and the CDR3 is given as listed by TCRdb. CDR3 sequence: CASGVDGTDTQYFFP. The chain uses TRBV2 and TRBJ1-1. The CDR3 spans 15 amino acids, including both terminal residues. Germline assignment: CDR1 SNHLY and CDR2 FYNNEI.

Details on this clonotype: Germline is not matched at one junction end, which may reflect a read error. The chain employs TRBV27 and TRBJ1-6; TRBD1 is a possible D gene (5 bases). There are 14 residues in the CDR3. Germline CDR1 and CDR2: MNHEY and SMNVEV (reference sequence). The CDR3 DNA reads TGTGCCAGCAGTTTTGGGGGAAGTAATTCAACCCTGCACTTT. Its protein is CASSFGGSNSTLHF.

Notes on this clonotype: Lacking the conserved final phenylalanine or tryptophan, this CDR3 likely reflects a read error. It is unclear where the CDR3 begins or ends on the DNA, so no DNA is shown, and the CDR3 is as TCRdb lists it. V gene TRBV7-9 combines with J gene TRBJ2-3; the D call of TRBD1 is as the table states it, not checked on the DNA. Germline loops: CDR1 SEHNR, CDR2 FQNEAQ (reference sequence). The CDR3 is 14 amino acids long, termini counted. The CDR3: CASSFPGSGGTDEL.

In the case of this clonotype: One end of the junction is discordant with germline, which a read error may explain. This chain joins TRBV19 and TRBJ2-3; the D is unclear. The J call may be incorrect, as the DNA end agrees better with TRBJ1-5. The CDR3 totals 15 residues. CDR1 is LNHDA and CDR2 is SQIVND in the germline V gene (reference sequence). CDR3 amino acids: CASSVSWTSNEPQHF. In DNA form, the CDR3 reads TGTGCCAGTAGTGTATCATGGACTAGCAATGAGCCGCAGCATTTT.

The chain has TRBV7-8 and TRBJ1-1; possibly TRBD1 for D (5 bases). CDR1 is SGHVS and CDR2 is FQNEAQ in the germline V gene. This CDR3 comprises 15 residues. Trimming removed 0 bases at V and 13 bases at J, with 21 bases between. Written as DNA, the CDR3 is TGTGCCAGCAGCTTAGCGGGGACTCCCAACACGGAGGATTTCTTT. It translates to CASSLAGTPNTEDFF.

In this sample, this clonotype turned up once. Relative to the germline gene, one junction end is altered; a read error may explain this. The chain is built from TRBV19 and TRBJ2-3; the match to TRBD2 covers 7 bases. The CDR3 is 14 amino acids. Germline V gives CDR1 LNHDA, CDR2 SQIVND (reference sequence). This CDR3 is CASSIAGGSDNEQF. CDR3 coding DNA: TGTGCCAGTAGTATAGCGGGGGGTTCCGACAATGAGCAGTTC. Combining the CDR3 with reference TRBV19 and TRBJ2-3 gives the whole variable domain DGGITQSPKYLFRKEGQNVTLSCEQNLNHDAMYWYRQDPGQGLRLIYYSQIVNDFQKGDIAEGYSVSREKKESFPLTVTSAQKNPTAFYLCASSIAGGSDNEQFGPGTRLTVL.

For this clonotype: The junction and the germline gene differ at one end; a read error may be behind it. The genes are TRBV7-9 and TRBJ2-2, with D possibly matching TRBD1 (5 bases). CDR3 length: 14 residues. Per the germline V gene, CDR1 is SEHNR and CDR2 is FQNEAQ (reference sequence). CDR3 sequence (DNA): TGTGCCAGCAGCTCCATGTGGGCAGGGATGAACTATTGCTTT. Amino acid sequence: CASSSMWAGMNYCF.

V usage is TRBV9 and J usage is TRBJ2-1, with TRBD1 identical over 9 bases. V was pared by 4 bases and J by 8 bases, with 10 bases of the junction left unmatched. This CDR3 region has 15 residues. In germline, CDR1 is SGDLS, CDR2 YYNGEE. CDR3 sequence: CASSRGRQGGYEQFF. CDR3 coding DNA: TGTGCCAGCAGCAGAGGTAGACAGGGGGGGTATGAGCAGTTCTTC.